This T cell receptor (beta chain) is drawn from a study of T cell repertoires in cytomegalovirus infection. Ten or more counts support this clonotype. TCRdb re-derived calls from the reads in MiXCR, one entry per CDR3 protein. The table shows 400,000 to 550,000 distinct CDR3 sequences, with roughly 12% occurring only once. CDR1 and CDR2 from the germline V gene are MNHNY and SVGAGI (reference sequence). V shed 0 bases and J shed 6 bases, with 3 bases lying between them. There are 13 residues in the CDR3. The clonotype was recovered from a human donor in good health (CMV status not recorded). Some clones in this sample may be carry-over from other donors' samples. V usage is TRBV6-6 and J usage is TRBJ1-6; D gene uncertain. Material for sequencing was PBMCs. The CDR3 DNA sequence: TGTGCCAGCAGTTACTCTCCTAATTCACCCCTCCACTTT. It translates to CASSYSPNSPLHF.